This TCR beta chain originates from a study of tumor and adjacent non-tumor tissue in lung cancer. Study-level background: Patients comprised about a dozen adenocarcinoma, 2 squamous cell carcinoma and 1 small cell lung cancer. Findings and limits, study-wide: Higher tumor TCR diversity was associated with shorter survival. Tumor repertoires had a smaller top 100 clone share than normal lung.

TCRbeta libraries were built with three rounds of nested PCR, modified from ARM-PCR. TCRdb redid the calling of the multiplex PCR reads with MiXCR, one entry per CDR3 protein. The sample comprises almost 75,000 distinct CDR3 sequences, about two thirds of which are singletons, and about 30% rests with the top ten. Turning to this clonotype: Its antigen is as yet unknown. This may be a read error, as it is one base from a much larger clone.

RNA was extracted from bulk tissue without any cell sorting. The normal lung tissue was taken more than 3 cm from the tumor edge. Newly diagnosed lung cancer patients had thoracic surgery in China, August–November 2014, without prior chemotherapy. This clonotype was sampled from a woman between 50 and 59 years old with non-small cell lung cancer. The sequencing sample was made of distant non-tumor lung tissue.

Here the CDR3 reads CSVEDPSGQYF. The DNA for the CDR3 is TGCAGCGTTGAAGACCCATCCGGGCAGTACTTC. V is TRBV29-1 and J is TRBJ2-7, with no clear D. Germline V gives CDR1 SQVTM, CDR2 ANQGSEA. The CDR3 extends over 11 amino acids. Trimming removed 0 bases from V and 9 bases from J, with 9 bases in between.